A selection of T cell receptor beta chains follows, all from one sample in a study of early stage breast cancer tumors. This table comes from immunoSEQ multiplex PCR, and its TCRdb copy is limited to in-frame clones, with some not included. The table shows tens of thousands of clones, with approximately 80% occurring only once. Sequencing was carried out using blood. These receptors all come from a person in their twenties or thirties with breast cancer. The CDR3 runs from the conserved cysteine through the conserved F or W. The order of the fields is V gene, J gene, clone size, D gene, CDR3 DNA, CDR3 protein. The D gene is left open where the match is weak. Clone size is given for some rows only: seen once, a few or many times, or a class if the clone is expanded.

v_gene: TRBV10-2
j_gene: TRBJ2-1
abundance: -
d_gene: -
CDR3nt: TGCGCCAGCAGAAGCGGAGTGGGAGCTGAGCAGTTCTTC
CDR3aa: CASRSGVGAEQFF

v_gene: TRBV19
j_gene: TRBJ2-7
abundance: -
d_gene: -
CDR3nt: TGTGCCAGTAGTCTGCAGGGTCCTAACTACGAGCAGTACTTC
CDR3aa: CASSLQGPNYEQYF

v_gene: TRBV6-5
j_gene: TRBJ1-5
abundance: -
d_gene: TRBD1
CDR3nt: TGTGCCAGCGGTAGGGGGCTTCAGCCCCAGCATTTT
CDR3aa: CASGRGLQPQHF

v_gene: TRBV4-1
j_gene: TRBJ2-5
abundance: -
d_gene: TRBD1
CDR3nt: TGCGCCAGCAGCCAGTACGGGGGACAGGTAAAACAAGAGACCCAGTACTTC
CDR3aa: CASSQYGGQVKQETQYF

v_gene: TRBV6-5
j_gene: TRBJ2-7
abundance: -
d_gene: -
CDR3nt: TGTGCCAGCAGCCGCAACAGGGTTGCCTACGAGCAGTACTTC
CDR3aa: CASSRNRVAYEQYF

v_gene: TRBV5-1
j_gene: TRBJ2-1
abundance: once
d_gene: -
CDR3nt: TGCGCCAGCAGCTTGGACTACAGTATGGTTGGTGAGCAGTTCTTC
CDR3aa: CASSLDYSMVGEQFF

v_gene: TRBV4-3
j_gene: TRBJ2-5
abundance: -
d_gene: -
CDR3nt: TGCGCCAGCAGCTCTTCCGCCCAAGAGACCCAGTACTTC
CDR3aa: CASSSSAQETQYF

v_gene: TRBV19
j_gene: TRBJ2-5
abundance: -
d_gene: TRBD2
CDR3nt: TGTGCCAGTAGTATCCAGGGCAGCGGGAGTACGACCCAGTACTTC
CDR3aa: CASSIQGSGSTTQYF

v_gene: TRBV7-9
j_gene: TRBJ2-2
abundance: -
d_gene: TRBD2
CDR3nt: TGTGCCAGCAGCTCTAGCGGGGGAGCGAACACCGGGGAGCTGTTTTTT
CDR3aa: CASSSSGGANTGELFF

v_gene: TRBV7-9
j_gene: TRBJ2-1
abundance: -
d_gene: TRBD2
CDR3nt: TGTGCCAGCAGCTTAATCCGGGTGGGGGGGTACAATGAGCAGTTCTTC
CDR3aa: CASSLIRVGGYNEQFF

v_gene: TRBV7-2
j_gene: TRBJ2-7
abundance: -
d_gene: -
CDR3nt: TGTGCCAGCAGCTTAGCCACAGCCCCCTACGAGCAGTACTTC
CDR3aa: CASSLATAPYEQYF

v_gene: TRBV21-1
j_gene: TRBJ1-1
abundance: few
d_gene: -
CDR3nt: TGTGCCAGCAGCAAAGCGGCGGGCCCAAGGGCTTTCTTT
CDR3aa: CASSKAAGPRAFF

v_gene: TRBV18
j_gene: TRBJ1-1
abundance: -
d_gene: -
CDR3nt: TGTGCCAGCTCACCAGCAGGGTTGGGGACTGAAGCTTTCTTT
CDR3aa: CASSPAGLGTEAFF

v_gene: TRBV10-1
j_gene: TRBJ1-1
abundance: few
d_gene: -
CDR3nt: TGCGCCACCGGGGACCACACTGAAGCTTTCTTT
CDR3aa: CATGDHTEAFF

v_gene: TRBV27
j_gene: TRBJ1-1
abundance: -
d_gene: -
CDR3nt: TGTGCCAGCAGTAGGACGGTCGACACTGAAGCTTTCTTT
CDR3aa: CASSRTVDTEAFF

v_gene: TRBV27
j_gene: TRBJ2-1
abundance: -
d_gene: TRBD1
CDR3nt: TGTGCCAGCAGTTTAGAACTAGGGACAGCGTACAATGAGCAGTTCTTC
CDR3aa: CASSLELGTAYNEQFF

v_gene: TRBV12-5
j_gene: TRBJ2-5
abundance: -
d_gene: TRBD2
CDR3nt: TGTGCTAGTGGTCCCCCAGGGTGGGAGGGTACCGAGACCCAGTACTTC
CDR3aa: CASGPPGWEGTETQYF

v_gene: TRBV18
j_gene: TRBJ2-7
abundance: -
d_gene: TRBD1
CDR3nt: TGTGCCAGCTCACCTCAGACAGGGACCACCTACGAGCAGTACTTC
CDR3aa: CASSPQTGTTYEQYF

v_gene: TRBV5-1
j_gene: TRBJ1-2
abundance: -
d_gene: -
CDR3nt: TGCGCCAGCAGCTTGGGAGGGGACTATGGCTACACCTTC
CDR3aa: CASSLGGDYGYTF

v_gene: TRBV2
j_gene: TRBJ1-5
abundance: -
d_gene: TRBD1
CDR3nt: TGTGCCAGCAGCGGGGACAGGGGTCAGCCCCAGCATTTT
CDR3aa: CASSGDRGQPQHF

v_gene: TRBV7-9
j_gene: TRBJ1-2
abundance: -
d_gene: -
CDR3nt: TGTGCCAGCAGCTTAGCAGGGCTTGGGGGGGGCTACACCTTC
CDR3aa: CASSLAGLGGGYTF

v_gene: TRBV18
j_gene: TRBJ1-2
abundance: -
d_gene: TRBD1
CDR3nt: TGTGCCAGCTCAACCACAGCGGGACAGGGGAATGGCTACACCTTC
CDR3aa: CASSTTAGQGNGYTF

v_gene: TRBV6-9
j_gene: TRBJ1-5
abundance: -
d_gene: -
CDR3nt: TGTGCCAGCAGTGCTCCAAACCAGAATGATAGCAATCAGCCCCAGCATTTT
CDR3aa: CASSAPNQNDSNQPQHF

v_gene: TRBV4-2
j_gene: TRBJ2-7
abundance: few
d_gene: -
CDR3nt: TGTGCCAGCAGCCCGGCAGTAGCCTACGAGCAGTACTTC
CDR3aa: CASSPAVAYEQYF

v_gene: TRBV10-2
j_gene: TRBJ2-1
abundance: -
d_gene: TRBD2
CDR3nt: TGCGCCAGCAGTGAGTCCCGGACTAGCGGGAGAGGGGGCAATGAGCAGTTCTTC
CDR3aa: CASSESRTSGRGGNEQFF

v_gene: TRBV10-3
j_gene: TRBJ2-1
abundance: -
d_gene: -
CDR3nt: TGTGCCATCAGTCCAGAGAGGAATGAGCAGTTCTTC
CDR3aa: CAISPERNEQFF

v_gene: TRBV5-1
j_gene: TRBJ2-3
abundance: -
d_gene: -
CDR3nt: TGCGCCAGCAGCTTGGACACGGGGACGCAGTATTTT
CDR3aa: CASSLDTGTQYF